The rows below give T cell receptor beta chains drawn from one sample of a study of CD8 T cells in Susac syndrome. TCRdb itself ran the immunoSEQ multiplex PCR reads through MiXCR, one entry per CDR3 protein. Altogether a few hundred thousand distinct CDR3 sequences are present, nearly 97% being singletons, with the ten largest covering about 0.088%. The sample comprised CD4+ T cells from PBMCs. All receptors come from a human donor with multiple sclerosis. Each CDR3 is given with its conserved first and last residue. D genes are given only for firm matches. Clone size appears in some rows only: once, few, many, or a class for an expanded clone.

.	TRBV29-1	TRBD1	TRBJ1-1	CSVRTGDNTEAFF	TGCAGCGTCAGGACAGGGGACAACACTGAAGCTTTCTTT
.	TRBV2	.	TRBJ2-6	CASRGGLSGANVLTF	TGTGCCAGCAGGGGGGGCCTCTCTGGGGCCAACGTCCTGACTTTC
.	TRBV5-1	.	TRBJ2-3	CASSSLLSDTQYF	TGCGCCAGCAGCTCCCTTCTTTCCGATACGCAGTATTTT
.	TRBV7-9	TRBD1	TRBJ2-5	CASSRGQGDQYF	TGTGCCAGCAGCCGGGGACAGGGGGACCAGTACTTC
.	TRBV2	.	TRBJ2-6	CASSGRSGANVLTF	TGTGCCAGCAGTGGTCGCTCTGGGGCCAACGTCCTGACTTTC
once	TRBV3-1	TRBD2	TRBJ2-1	CASSQENLAGVSYNEQFF	TGTGCCAGCAGCCAAGAGAATTTAGCGGGGGTCTCCTACAATGAGCAGTTCTTC
.	TRBV6-5	.	TRBJ1-1	CASSYRGLDTEAFF	TGTGCCAGCAGTTACAGGGGACTCGACACTGAAGCTTTCTTT
.	TRBV5-4	TRBD2	TRBJ2-1	CASSPRTSGTYNEQFF	TGTGCCAGCAGCCCCAGGACTAGCGGGACGTACAATGAGCAGTTCTTC
once	TRBV30	TRBD1	TRBJ2-3	CAWSVRDSDTQYF	TGTGCCTGGAGTGTACGGGACAGTGATACGCAGTATTTT
.	TRBV5-4	.	TRBJ1-2	CASSSRAGPYGYTF	TGTGCCAGCAGCTCCAGGGCAGGCCCATATGGCTACACCTTC
.	TRBV29-1	TRBD1	TRBJ1-2	CSSEGPGGGGYTF	TGCAGCTCCGAAGGGCCAGGGGGGGGTGGCTACACCTTC
.	TRBV30	.	TRBJ2-1	CAWKSPNSYNEQFF	TGTGCCTGGAAGAGTCCTAATTCCTACAATGAGCAGTTCTTC
.	TRBV29-1	.	TRBJ1-2	CSVQLGYGYTF	TGCAGCGTTCAGTTAGGCTATGGCTACACCTTC
.	TRBV20-1	TRBD2	TRBJ2-1	CSAIRLAGGLDEQFF	TGCAGTGCTATCAGACTAGCGGGAGGTCTCGATGAGCAGTTCTTC
few	TRBV5-1	.	TRBJ2-1	CASSLLGNEQFF	TGTGCCAGCAGCTTGCTGGGTAATGAGCAGTTCTTC
once	TRBV19	.	TRBJ2-5	CASSRGTAAYQETQYF	TGTGCCAGTAGTCGCGGGACAGCGGCGTACCAAGAGACCCAGTACTTC
.	TRBV7-2	.	TRBJ2-7	CASSGVDEQYF	TGTGCCAGCTCCGGGGTAGACGAGCAGTACTTC
.	TRBV9	TRBD1	TRBJ1-1	CASSVADRVNTEAFF	TGTGCCAGCAGCGTGGCGGACAGGGTGAACACTGAAGCTTTCTTT
once	TRBV18	TRBD2	TRBJ2-1	CASSPRSTSGTNNEQFF	TGTGCCAGCTCACCAAGATCGACTAGCGGGACGAACAATGAGCAGTTCTTC
.	TRBV20-1	.	TRBJ1-1	CSAGGVVRAFF	TGCAGTGCCGGAGGGGTCGTGAGAGCTTTCTTT
.	TRBV9	.	TRBJ1-1	CASSVESITNTEAFF	TGTGCCAGCAGCGTAGAGTCGATTACGAACACTGAAGCTTTCTTT
.	TRBV5-1	TRBD2	TRBJ2-7	CASSLGSGRTSFNEQYF	TGCGCCAGCAGCTTGGGTAGCGGGAGGACCTCCTTTAACGAGCAGTACTTC
once	TRBV20-1	TRBD1	TRBJ2-7	CSAGRRTGGYEQYF	TGCAGTGCTGGTCGTCGGACAGGGGGATACGAGCAGTACTTC
.	TRBV20-1	TRBD1	TRBJ2-7	CSARSGTGYEQYF	TGCAGTGCTAGATCCGGGACAGGATACGAGCAGTACTTC
.	TRBV30	.	TRBJ2-3	CAWSRGPPLVTQYF	TGTGCCTGGTCTAGGGGACCCCCTCTCGTTACGCAGTATTTT
.	TRBV5-1	TRBD1	TRBJ2-7	CASSLAGTGREQYF	TGCGCCAGCAGCTTGGCGGGGACAGGGAGAGAGCAGTACTTC
.	TRBV7-3	.	TRBJ1-1	CASSSDGTEAFF	TGTGCCAGCAGCTCCGATGGCACTGAAGCTTTCTTT
.	TRBV27	TRBD2	TRBJ2-5	CASSWTSGTAGTQYF	TGTGCCAGCAGTTGGACTAGCGGGACGGCCGGGACCCAGTACTTC
few	TRBV6-1	TRBD2	TRBJ2-7	CASGPNPAGAHYEQYF	TGTGCCAGCGGCCCCAACCCAGCGGGAGCTCACTACGAGCAGTACTTC
.	TRBV10-3	.	TRBJ2-1	CAIRGPAGTEQFF	TGTGCCATCAGGGGTCCCGCAGGGACTGAGCAGTTCTTC
.	TRBV7-9	.	TRBJ2-1	CASSLDSFYNEQFF	TGTGCCAGCAGCTTGGACAGCTTCTACAATGAGCAGTTCTTC
.	TRBV5-6	.	TRBJ1-5	CASSSRVGAYQPQHF	TGTGCCAGCAGCTCCCGAGTAGGGGCGTATCAGCCCCAGCATTTT
.	TRBV25-1	TRBD1	TRBJ2-7	CASSSDRETYEQYF	TGTGCCAGCAGTTCGGACAGGGAAACCTACGAGCAGTACTTC
.	TRBV5-4	.	TRBJ2-3	CASRVETASTDTQYF	TGTGCCAGCAGAGTAGAAACAGCTAGCACAGATACGCAGTATTTT
.	TRBV11-2	.	TRBJ1-1	CASSSHSNTEAFF	TGTGCCAGCAGCTCACACAGCAACACTGAAGCTTTCTTT
.	TRBV29-1	.	TRBJ2-1	CSVETGSSYNEQFF	TGCAGCGTTGAAACAGGGAGCTCCTACAATGAGCAGTTCTTC
.	TRBV20-1	TRBD1	TRBJ1-2	CSAKDRTSYGYTF	TGCAGTGCTAAGGACAGGACTAGCTATGGCTACACCTTC
.	TRBV18	TRBD1	TRBJ2-5	CASSPVQGAETQYF	TGTGCCAGCTCACCAGTCCAGGGGGCAGAGACCCAGTACTTC
.	TRBV3-1	.	TRBJ2-5	CASSQDNRRTQYF	TGTGCCAGCAGCCAAGATAACAGGCGGACCCAGTACTTC
.	TRBV5-1	TRBD1	TRBJ2-1	CASSLTGTDYNEQFF	TGCGCCAGCAGCTTAACCGGGACAGATTACAATGAGCAGTTCTTC
.	TRBV20-1	.	TRBJ1-2	CSARDRGVGSGYTF	TGCAGTGCTAGAGATCGAGGGGTGGGTTCAGGCTACACCTTC
.	TRBV9	.	TRBJ2-7	CASTPGLGNYEQYF	TGTGCCAGCACACCCGGGCTGGGGAACTACGAGCAGTACTTC
.	TRBV12-3/TRBV12-4	TRBD2	TRBJ2-5	CASSFGTSGARETQYF	TGTGCCAGCAGTTTTGGTACTAGCGGAGCTAGAGAGACCCAGTACTTC
.	TRBV12-3/TRBV12-4	.	TRBJ1-2	CASSLPGNGYTF	TGTGCCAGCAGTTTACCGGGGAATGGCTACACCTTC
.	TRBV7-2	.	TRBJ2-7	CASSLEGHPRPYEQYF	TGTGCCAGCAGCTTAGAAGGTCACCCTCGACCCTACGAGCAGTACTTC
.	TRBV20-1	TRBD1	TRBJ2-7	CSAYNRDRGPYEQYF	TGCAGTGCTTACAACCGGGACAGGGGTCCTTACGAGCAGTACTTC
.	TRBV20-1	.	TRBJ2-3	CSASVLSGADTQYF	TGCAGTGCCTCCGTCCTCAGCGGCGCAGATACGCAGTATTTT
.	TRBV2	TRBD2	TRBJ2-1	CASSGLAQFSNEQFF	TGTGCCAGCAGTGGACTAGCGCAGTTCTCGAATGAGCAGTTCTTC
.	TRBV12-3/TRBV12-4	.	TRBJ1-5	CASSWLPGHYMSQPQHF	TGTGCCAGCAGTTGGCTTCCGGGACATTACATGTCGCAGCCCCAGCATTTT
.	TRBV28	.	TRBJ2-7	CASSSRGGSSYEQYF	TGTGCCAGCAGCTCTCGGGGCGGCAGCTCCTACGAGCAGTACTTC
.	TRBV27	.	TRBJ2-3	CASRRYSTDTQYF	TGTGCCAGCAGGAGGTACAGCACAGATACGCAGTATTTT
few	TRBV3-1	.	TRBJ2-1	CASSQLYNEQFF	TGTGCCAGCAGCCAACTGTACAATGAGCAGTTCTTC
.	TRBV4-1	TRBD2	TRBJ2-1	CASAISLGTRGYNEQFF	TGCGCCAGCGCCATCTCCCTCGGGACTAGAGGTTACAATGAGCAGTTCTTC
.	TRBV6-2/TRBV6-3	.	TRBJ2-5	CASSYYGYQETQYF	TGTGCCAGCAGTTACTATGGCTACCAAGAGACCCAGTACTTC
.	TRBV2	TRBD1	TRBJ1-1	CASHPGGLMGRAEAFF	TGTGCCAGCCATCCAGGGGGACTGATGGGACGCGCTGAAGCTTTCTTT